This TCR beta chain was retrieved from a study of blood T cell repertoires in COVID-19. Study details: Acute and convalescent COVID-19 samples came from the United States, Italy and Spain. From T cells, B-cell-depleted T cells, or PBMCs came the material, which was cDNA or gDNA.

Germline-derived CDR1 and CDR2 are LNHDA and SQIVND (reference sequence). This CDR3 has 13 residues. Trimming removed 7 bases from V and 7 bases from J, with 14 bases in between. Authors' methods: Using reference gene primer amplification, nucleated cell counts were estimated. Clones were sequenced by immunoSEQ multiplex PCR, and TCRdb holds only the in-frame ones, with some missing. That table gives V, J and clone size, and the DNA gave D and trimming. The repertoire holds some 76,000 clones, roughly 80% seen once, with 15% to 20% in the top ten. Source material: peripheral blood. This TCR derives from a woman aged 55-75 years with acute or convalescent COVID-19. The chain combines TRBV19 with TRBJ2-1; tentative D call: TRBD1 (6 bases). In nucleotides, the CDR3 is TGTGCCAGTACAGGGGAAGGCAGGAATGAGCAGTTCTTC. It yields the protein CASTGEGRNEQFF.